These 24 T cell receptor beta chains were all obtained from the same sample, sequenced in a study of Ad26.COV2.S vaccination and SARS-CoV-2 variants. Here immunoSEQ multiplex PCR was the method, and the copy in TCRdb shows in-frame clones only, minus some. The sample includes over 450,000 clones, 80% to 90% seen only once; the top ten take roughly 1.7%. Sample treatment: 15 to 20 received Ad26.COV2.S at low or high dose, single or two shots; 5 received placebo; per-sample allocation not given. All samples were drawn on day 63, counting from the first vaccine or placebo injection. The sequencing used peripheral blood, collected in a trial of Ad26.COV2.S vaccine versus placebo. The source of these receptors is a person aged 18-60 years who received the Ad26.COV2.S COVID-19 vaccine or a placebo.

J is TRBJ2-3 and V is TRBV2, with a weak D call TRBD1 (5 bases). This CDR3 contains 15 residues. Germline values: CDR1 SNHLY, CDR2 FYNNEI. V lost 5 bases to trimming and J lost 0 bases, with 12 bases between them. The CDR3 coding sequence is TGTGCCAGCAGTTCCCCGAGACAGAGCACAGATACGCAGTATTTT. It codes for CASSSPRQSTDTQYF. Full variable domain (missing parts from reference TRBV2 and TRBJ2-3): EPEVTQTPSHQVTQMGQEVILRCVPISNHLYFYWYRQILGQKVEFLVSFYNNEISEKSEIFDDQFSVERPDGSNFTLKIRSTKLEDSAMYFCASSSPRQSTDTQYFGPGTRLTVL.

The V call is TRBV5-4, the J call TRBJ1-1; maybe TRBD1 (6 bases). The V and J ends lost 2 bases and 8 bases respectively, with 13 bases between them. CDR1 is SGHNT, CDR2 YYREEE, per germline (reference sequence). CDR3 length equals 13 residues. The CDR3, as DNA: TGTGCCAGCAGCTTACAGGGCGTAGGGGAAGCTTTCTTT. Amino acid sequence: CASSLQGVGEAFF.

The chain uses TRBV4-2 and TRBJ1-4; a possible D gene is TRBD1 (5 bases). V shed 1 base and J shed 8 bases, with 11 bases lying between them. The CDR3 has 14 residues. CDR1 LGHNA and CDR2 YNFKEQ come from the germline V gene. CDR3 DNA sequence: TGTGCCAGCAGCCAAGGCCCCGGGGGAGAAAAACTGTTTTTT. It yields the protein CASSQGPGGEKLFF.

The CDR3 protein is CASSFLGEDAEAFF. The CDR3, as DNA: TGTGCCAGCAGCTTCCTAGGGGAAGATGCTGAAGCTTTCTTT. The rearrangement joins TRBV7-9 to TRBJ1-1; D may be TRBD1 (5 bases). The CDR3 is 14 residues long. Germline V gene lookup returns CDR1 SEHNR and CDR2 FQNEAQ (reference sequence). V shed 3 bases and J shed 6 bases, with 14 bases lying between them.

A note on this clone: Other DNA sequences within the sample encode an identical CDR3. The DNA for the CDR3 is TGTGCCAGCAGCTTAACGCTGAACACTGAAGCTTTCTTT. It is translated as CASSLTLNTEAFF. The chain has TRBV11-2 and TRBJ1-1; D remains ambiguous. Germline V gives CDR1 SGHAT, CDR2 FQNNGV. V was pared by 2 bases and J by 0 bases, with 4 bases between. The CDR3 length is 13 residues.

V gene TRBV7-9 combines with J gene TRBJ1-1; D may be TRBD1 (5 bases). Germline CDR1 reads SEHNR; CDR2 reads FQNEAQ (reference sequence). CDR3 length equals 13 residues. V gave up 4 bases and J gave up 4 bases, with 10 bases separating them. The CDR3 DNA is TGTGCCAGCAGCTCCCCCCAGGGCACTGAAGCTTTCTTT. It codes for CASSSPQGTEAFF. The whole variable domain, remainder taken from reference TRBV7-9 and TRBJ1-1, is DTGVSQNPRHKITKRGQNVTFRCDPISEHNRLYWYRQTLGQGPEFLTYFQNEAQLEKSRLLSDRFSAERPKGSFSTLEIQRTEQGDSAMYLCASSSPQGTEAFFGQGTRLTVV.

This clone was recorded once. This rearrangement joins TRBV5-6 to TRBJ1-2; 9 positions match TRBD1. Germline values: CDR1 SGHDT, CDR2 YYEEEE. Trimming removed 3 bases from V and 1 base from J; junction bases left unmatched: 4. This CDR3 spans 15 amino acids. CDR3 in amino acids: CASSSPGQGNYGYTF. CDR3 DNA sequence: TGTGCCAGCAGCTCTCCGGGACAGGGTAACTATGGCTACACCTTC.

The V and J genes are TRBV10-3 and TRBJ1-5, with D perhaps TRBD1 (6 bases). This CDR3 region has 15 residues. CDR1 ENHRY and CDR2 SYGVKD come from the germline V gene. V shed 5 bases and J shed 0 bases, with 11 bases lying between them. The CDR3 DNA follows: TGTGCCATCAGTCCACAGGGTTATAGCAATCAGCCCCAGCATTTT. Protein sequence: CAISPQGYSNQPQHF.

This sequence joins TRBV4-1 and TRBJ1-2, with D uncertain. Trimming stripped 1 base from V and 3 bases from J, with 9 bases between. Germline V gene sequence: CDR1 MGHRA, CDR2 YSYEKL. The CDR3 is made up of 14 amino acids. CDR3 sequence (DNA): TGCGCCAGCAGCCAAGTGCCCCTCGACTATGGCTACACCTTC. Protein product: CASSQVPLDYGYTF.

The chain couples TRBV2 to TRBJ2-5; 9 nucleotides align to TRBD1. Germline V gene sequence: CDR1 SNHLY, CDR2 FYNNEI. The CDR3 spans 14 residues. V lost 4 bases and J lost 3; bases outside the gene matches: 3. CDR3 DNA sequence: TGTGCCAGCAGTGCCGGGACAGGGAAAGAGACCCAGTACTTC. Translated: CASSAGTGKETQYF.

This sequence joins TRBV6-5 and TRBJ1-1; a possible D gene is TRBD1 (6 bases). Between the trimmed V and J ends, which lost 1 base and 1 base, there was a span of 7 bases. This CDR3 has 14 amino acids. Germline CDR1 MNHEY, CDR2 SVGAGI. The CDR3 nucleotides read TGTGCCAGCAGTTACTGGACAGCGAACACTGAAGCTTTCTTT. It translates to CASSYWTANTEAFF.

The V and J genes are TRBV19 and TRBJ2-7, with D possibly TRBD1 on 6 matching bases. The CDR3 loop spans 14 amino acids. Germline lookup yields CDR1 LNHDA and CDR2 SQIVND (reference sequence). The germline V and J ends were trimmed by 3 bases and 3 bases, with 12 bases remaining between them. CDR3 loop: CASSIPGADYEQYF. The CDR3 region has the DNA TGTGCCAGTAGTATTCCAGGGGCAGACTACGAGCAGTACTTC.

A note on this clone: The identical CDR3 is also encoded by other nucleotide sequences in the sample. The chain has TRBV3-1 (or the pseudogene TRBV3-2) and TRBJ1-2; D gene uncertain. The V and J ends lost 0 bases and 7 bases respectively, with 6 bases between them. The CDR3 covers 12 residues. CDR1 LGHDT and CDR2 YNNKEL come from the germline V gene (reference sequence). The CDR3 sequence is CASSQDRGGYTF. The CDR3 DNA is TGTGCCAGCAGCCAAGATCGGGGTGGCTACACCTTC.

This clone appeared a single time. V usage is TRBV5-5 and J usage is TRBJ1-5, with 7 bases fitting TRBD1. Germline CDR1 is SGHKS and CDR2 is YYEKEE (reference sequence). The trim removed 3 bases at V and 0 bases at J, leaving 3 bases unmatched. The CDR3 loop spans 15 amino acids. The chain's CDR3 is CASSSGQYSNQPQHF. The DNA for the CDR3 is TGTGCCAGCAGCTCGGGACAGTATAGCAATCAGCCCCAGCATTTT.

J is TRBJ1-2 and V is TRBV12-3 or TRBV12-4; D call uncertain. Trimming took off 5 bases at V and 2 bases at J, with 6 bases between the two ends. CDR3 length: 12 amino acids. The DNA of the CDR3 is TGTGCCAGCAGTCCGACCAACTATGGCTACACCTTC. Translating it yields CASSPTNYGYTF.

The chain employs TRBV7-6 and TRBJ2-5; TRBD1 matches 9 bases. Trimming at V came to 6 bases and at J to 4 bases, leaving 12 bases not matched to a gene. The CDR3 runs 16 residues. The germline V gene encodes CDR1 SGHVS and CDR2 FNYEAQ. The CDR3 protein is CASSPTGTGLLETQYF. The CDR3 coding sequence is TGTGCCAGCAGTCCTACCGGGACAGGGTTATTAGAGACCCAGTACTTC.

This chain joins TRBV20-1 and TRBJ2-6, with D unclear. The germline CDR1 and CDR2 sequences are DFQATT and SNEGSKA (reference sequence). Trimming took off 3 bases at V and 4 bases at J, with 10 bases between the two ends. CDR3 length: 14 residues. For the CDR3, the DNA is TGCAGTGCTAGTGACCCGCCGGGGGCCAACGTCCTGACTTTC. Its translation: CSASDPPGANVLTF.

The rearrangement joins TRBV5-1 to TRBJ2-6; D may be TRBD1 or TRBD2 (5 bases each). The ends were cut back, 5 bases at V and 2 bases at J, with 14 bases in the middle. This CDR3 has 16 residues. Germline values: CDR1 SGHRS, CDR2 YFSETQ. Here the CDR3 reads CASRSTGTAGANVLTF. In DNA, the CDR3 is TGCGCCAGCAGATCAACCGGGACGGCTGGGGCCAACGTCCTGACTTTC.

The genes are TRBV29-1 and TRBJ2-7; a weak D match, TRBD2 (7 bases). Germline CDR1 reads SQVTM; CDR2 reads ANQGSEA. Trimming took 3 bases from V and 0 from J, leaving 30 bases between them. There are 20 residues in the CDR3. In DNA form, the CDR3 reads TGCAGCGTTGAGGCCCGGCAGGGGAAGGCCGGGACTACCCTCTCCTACGAGCAGTACTTC. Its translation: CSVEARQGKAGTTLSYEQYF.

The V call is TRBV11-3, the J call TRBJ1-1, with D perhaps TRBD1 (6 bases). The CDR3 consists of 13 residues. Germline V gives CDR1 SGHNT, CDR2 YENEEA. With 4 bases removed from V and 1 base from J, the gap between germline ends came to 7 bases. CDR3 sequence: CASSSGQNTEAFF. CDR3 DNA sequence: TGTGCCAGCAGCTCGGGACAGAACACTGAAGCTTTCTTT.

The CDR3 loop is CSASRDRGLNYGYTF. CDR3 in DNA: TGCAGTGCTAGTAGGGACAGGGGGTTGAACTATGGCTACACCTTC. The rearrangement uses TRBV20-1 and TRBJ1-2; 11 bases are shared with TRBD1. The CDR3 totals 15 residues. The V gene's germline CDR1 is DFQATT and CDR2 SNEGSKA (reference sequence). The V gene end was trimmed by 3 bases and the J gene end by 2 bases; junction bases not matched to a gene: 5.

The chain links TRBV11-2 to TRBJ1-1; 7 positions agree with TRBD1. Germline V lookup: CDR1 SGHAT, CDR2 FQNNGV. With 0 bases clipped from V and 5 bases from J, the junction kept 6 bases outside the gene matches. This CDR3 region has 15 residues. The CDR3, as DNA: TGTGCCAGCAGCTTAGATCCGGCAGGGGGGACTGAAGCTTTCTTT. Amino acid sequence: CASSLDPAGGTEAFF.

This rearrangement joins TRBV5-1 to TRBJ1-2; no definite D call. The germline V gene has CDR1 SGHRS and CDR2 YFSETQ. The V and J ends lost 0 bases and 1 base respectively, with 10 bases between them. The CDR3 sequence is 15 residues long. The CDR3 DNA reads TGCGCCAGCAGCTTGGGCAGCTTTAGTAACTATGGCTACACCTTC. Its protein is CASSLGSFSNYGYTF. Combining the CDR3 with reference TRBV5-1 and TRBJ1-2 gives the whole variable domain KAGVTQTPRYLIKTRGQQVTLSCSPISGHRSVSWYQQTPGQGLQFLFEYFSETQRNKGNFPGRFSGRQFSNSRSEMNVSTLELGDSALYLCASSLGSFSNYGYTFGSGTRLTVV.

The rearrangement joins TRBV27 to TRBJ2-1, with 7 bases lining up with TRBD1. In germline, CDR1 is MNHEY, CDR2 SMNVEV (reference sequence). CDR3 length: 15 amino acids. V shed 6 bases, J shed 3 bases, and the junction held 8 bases outside the gene matches. The CDR3 sequence is CASRGDRDHYNEQFF. The CDR3 nucleotides are TGTGCCAGCAGGGGTGACAGGGACCACTACAATGAGCAGTTCTTC.